The 32 T cell receptor beta chains below all came from one sample that was sequenced in a study of blood T cells in healthy people across ages. A second PCR of 7 to 11 cycles used a sample-barcoded 5' primer and a J-beta primer mix. Each CDR3 protein is one row after TCRdb ran MiXCR on the 5' RACE reads. The data hold over 1,500,000 distinct CDR3 sequences, with about 39% observed a single time. The sequenced sample consisted of blood. The receptors stem from a human donor in good health.

This clonotype has a handful of counts. The J gene is TRBJ2-3, the V gene TRBV24-1, with no clear D. Germline V gene sequence: CDR1 KGHDR, CDR2 SFDVKD. This CDR3 has 14 amino acids. Trimming removed 0 bases at V and 3 bases at J, with 6 bases between. In DNA, the CDR3 is TGTGCCACCAGTGATTTGCCAGATACAGATACGCAGTATTTT. Residues: CATSDLPDTDTQYF.

Worth noting for this clonotype: A read error may produce the germline difference seen at one junction end. The chain employs TRBV7-3 and TRBJ2-3; 13 nucleotides align to TRBD2. The CDR3 runs 15 residues. Germline CDR1 is SGHTA and CDR2 is FQGTGA. CDR3 nucleotide sequence: TGTGTCAGCAGCCCGACTAGCGGGGGGATAGATACGCAGTATTTT. This codes for CVSSPTSGGIDTQYF.

This clonotype was counted a single time. This chain connects TRBV20-1 to TRBJ2-3, with a possible D match to TRBD2 (5 bases). The CDR3 has 15 residues. Between the trimmed V and J ends, which lost 4 bases and 5 bases, there was a span of 19 bases. CDR1 and CDR2 from the germline V gene are DFQATT and SNEGSKA (reference sequence). The CDR3: CSAIPRGVPRDTQYF. In DNA form, the CDR3 reads TGCAGTGCTATCCCTCGGGGAGTCCCGAGAGATACGCAGTATTTT.

The chain uses TRBV20-1 and TRBJ2-1; weak D call: TRBD2 (5 bases). The germline V gene encodes CDR1 DFQATT and CDR2 SNEGSKA (reference sequence). Trimming took off 0 bases at V and 8 bases at J, with 17 bases between the two ends. The CDR3 consists of 15 residues. The CDR3 protein is CSARDRRTSFHEQFF. The CDR3 DNA reads as TGCAGTGCTAGAGATAGGCGGACTTCGTTCCATGAGCAGTTCTTC.

The genes are TRBV4-3 and TRBJ1-1; D is unresolved. Germline CDR1 is LGHNA and CDR2 is YSLEER. The V end lost 0 bases, the J end lost 11 bases, and 13 bases lay between the germline ends. The CDR3 consists of 13 residues. The chain's CDR3 is CASSQDSDTGAFF. CDR3 DNA sequence: TGCGCCAGCAGCCAAGATTCAGACACGGGGGCTTTCTTT.

The CDR3 DNA is TGCGCCAGCAGCTTGGAAGCGTTACAAGAGACCCAGTACTTC. Translated: CASSLEALQETQYF. The chain couples TRBV5-1 to TRBJ2-5, with D hard to call. Germline V gives CDR1 SGHRS, CDR2 YFSETQ. This CDR3 is 14 amino acids long. The ends were cut back, 0 bases at V and 2 bases at J, with 8 bases in the middle. Full variable domain (missing parts from reference TRBV5-1 and TRBJ2-5): KAGVTQTPRYLIKTRGQQVTLSCSPISGHRSVSWYQQTPGQGLQFLFEYFSETQRNKGNFPGRFSGRQFSNSRSEMNVSTLELGDSALYLCASSLEALQETQYFGPGTRLLVL.

This clonotype was seen a handful of times. CDR3: CSVASTGDTQYF. CDR3 in DNA: TGCAGCGTAGCCAGTACTGGGGATACGCAGTATTTT. This chain joins TRBV29-1 and TRBJ2-3; no clear D gene. CDR3 size: 12 residues. V was clipped by 6 bases and J by 6 bases, with 13 bases between them. Germline V gene data show CDR1 as SQVTM and CDR2 as ANQGSEA.

The V and J genes are TRBV12-3 or TRBV12-4 and TRBJ2-4, with 8 bases that match TRBD1. Gene TRBJ2-7 matches the end of the DNA better, so the J call may be wrong. This CDR3 comprises 15 residues. CDR3 in DNA: TGTGCCAGCAGTTTACAGGGGGCGCGTTACTACGAGCAGTACTTC. Translated: CASSLQGARYYEQYF.

In nucleotides, the CDR3 is TGCGCCAGCAGCTTGCTAGCGGGGGGGAAAAACGAGCAGTACTTC. Residues: CASSLLAGGKNEQYF. This chain connects TRBV5-1 to TRBJ2-7, with TRBD2 matching 12 bases. Per the germline V gene, CDR1 is SGHRS and CDR2 is YFSETQ. This CDR3 is built from 15 residues. V trimming: 1 base; J trimming: 5 bases; junction bases outside the gene matches: 4. The variable domain in full, completed from reference TRBV5-1 and TRBJ2-7, reads KAGVTQTPRYLIKTRGQQVTLSCSPISGHRSVSWYQQTPGQGLQFLFEYFSETQRNKGNFPGRFSGRQFSNSRSEMNVSTLELGDSALYLCASSLLAGGKNEQYFGPGTRLTVT.

The chain carries TRBV7-2 and TRBJ2-3; D unresolved. V was cut by 4 bases and J by 6 bases, with 11 bases left in between. In germline, CDR1 is SGHTA, CDR2 FQGNSA. This CDR3 spans 13 amino acids. Here the CDR3 reads CASSSGSVDTQYF. The CDR3 DNA reads TGTGCCAGCAGCTCCGGATCTGTTGATACGCAGTATTTT.

The chain employs TRBV7-9 and TRBJ1-2; D ambiguous. CDR1 is SEHNR and CDR2 is FQNEAQ in the germline V gene (reference sequence). Trimming removed 5 bases from V and 2 bases from J, with 21 bases in between. This CDR3 contains 17 residues. CDR3 region: CASSPSGEIQGNYGYTF. DNA of the CDR3: TGTGCCAGCAGCCCAAGCGGGGAAATCCAAGGGAACTATGGCTACACCTTC.

V and J are TRBV7-3 and TRBJ2-3; 7 nucleotides line up with TRBD2. The CDR3 loop spans 14 amino acids. Germline assignment: CDR1 SGHTA and CDR2 FQGTGA. Trimming cost V 1 base and J 4 bases; bases outside gene matches: 2. The CDR3 nucleotides are TGTGCCAGCAGCTTAATCGGGAGGTCAGATACGCAGTATTTT. It specifies CASSLIGRSDTQYF. The full variable domain, with the rest looked up from reference TRBV7-3 and TRBJ2-3, is GAGVSQTPSNKVTEKGKYVELRCDPISGHTALYWYRQSLGQGPEFLIYFQGTGAADDSGLPNDRFFAVRPEGSVSTLKIQRTERGDSAVYLCASSLIGRSDTQYFGPGTRLTVL.

The rearrangement joins TRBV4-3 to TRBJ2-5, with 11 bases identical to TRBD1. The germline CDR1 and CDR2 sequences are LGHNA and YSLEER. V shed 4 bases, J shed 1 base, and the junction held 5 bases outside the gene matches. This CDR3 is built from 16 residues. The CDR3 sequence is CASSPRTGGGQETQYF. CDR3 coding DNA: TGCGCCAGCAGCCCCAGGACAGGGGGCGGCCAAGAGACCCAGTACTTC.

This clonotype was observed a few times. The chain uses TRBV20-1 and TRBJ2-7; weak D call: TRBD2 (5 bases). The last part of the DNA fits TRBJ2-5 better; the J call may be wrong. Germline V lookup: CDR1 DFQATT, CDR2 SNEGSKA (reference sequence). The CDR3 totals 13 residues. CDR3 residues: CSGRWVSEETQYF. In nucleotides, the CDR3 is TGCAGCGGAAGGTGGGTTAGCGAAGAGACCCAGTACTTC.

This clonotype was picked up a small number of times. The V and J genes are TRBV5-1 and TRBJ2-4, with 10 bases that match TRBD1. The assigned J gene may be wrong: the sequence end matches TRBJ2-7 better. There are 14 residues in the CDR3. The germline V gene encodes CDR1 SGHRS and CDR2 YFSETQ. The CDR3 sequence is CASSGGTGVFEQYF. The CDR3 DNA follows: TGCGCCAGCAGCGGCGGGACAGGGGTTTTCGAGCAGTACTTC.

The CDR3 DNA is TGCGCCAGCAGCCGACCGGACAGGGGCGGTGTGTATGGCTACACCTTC. Its protein is CASSRPDRGGVYGYTF. This chain joins TRBV4-1 and TRBJ1-2; TRBD1 matches at 9 bases. This CDR3 is 16 amino acids long. V shed 4 bases and J 5 bases; nucleotides not matched to a gene: 11. Germline CDR1 MGHRA, CDR2 YSYEKL.

J is TRBJ1-1 and V is TRBV29-1; 7 bases agree with TRBD1. The germline V gene has CDR1 SQVTM and CDR2 ANQGSEA. The CDR3 length is 13 residues. The trim removed 4 bases at V and 6 bases at J, leaving 8 bases unmatched. The CDR3 sequence: CSVGADRLSEAFF. CDR3 DNA: TGCAGCGTTGGAGCGGACAGGTTGTCTGAAGCTTTCTTT.

Details on this clonotype: A read error may produce the germline difference seen at one junction end. The V call is TRBV19, the J call TRBJ1-5, with D possibly being TRBD1 (5 bases). CDR1 is LNHDA, CDR2 SQIVND, per germline (reference sequence). This CDR3 is 15 amino acids long. CDR3 DNA: TGTACCAGTAGTATTAGAAGGGGTAGCAATCAGCCCCAGCATTTT. Translation gives CTSSIRRGSNQPQHF.

This clonotype was observed once. The V gene is TRBV20-1, the J gene TRBJ2-7, with TRBD2 matching 7 bases. This CDR3 contains 18 residues. The junction had 19 bases not matched to a gene; V was cut back by 5 bases and J by 0 bases. Germline loops: CDR1 DFQATT, CDR2 SNEGSKA (reference sequence). The CDR3 DNA is TGCAGTGCTCTCAGTCCAAAACGACTAGCCGAAAGCTCCTACGAGCAGTACTTC. Translating gives CSALSPKRLAESSYEQYF.

The rearrangement uses TRBV7-9 and TRBJ2-5, with D perhaps TRBD2 (6 bases). The J call may be faulty, since TRBJ2-7 better matches the DNA end. CDR1 SEHNR and CDR2 FQNEAQ come from the germline V gene (reference sequence). This CDR3 has 14 amino acids. CDR3 sequence reads: CASSPGSRPYEQYF. The CDR3 DNA sequence: TGTGCCAGCAGCCCCGGGAGCAGGCCCTACGAGCAGTACTTC.

The chain has TRBV20-1 and TRBJ1-1; D may be TRBD1 (5 bases). Trimming removed 4 bases from V and 6 bases from J, with 18 bases in between. Germline assignment: CDR1 DFQATT and CDR2 SNEGSKA (reference sequence). The CDR3 extends over 14 amino acids. CDR3 DNA sequence: TGCAGTGCTACACAGAGGTCGGGGGAGGCTGAAGCTTTCTTT. As protein: CSATQRSGEAEAFF.

The chain employs TRBV6-2 or TRBV6-3 and TRBJ2-1; D unclear. This CDR3 contains 12 residues. Per the germline V gene, CDR1 is MNHEY and CDR2 is SVGEGT. V was shortened by 1 base and J by 9 bases, with 7 bases between the two germline ends. As DNA, the CDR3 is TGTGCCAGCAGTTACTTGGCTGTTGAGCAGTTCTTC. This codes for CASSYLAVEQFF.

The rearrangement joins TRBV9 to TRBJ2-7; D not certain. CDR3 length: 15 residues. Germline V gene lookup returns CDR1 SGDLS and CDR2 YYNGEE. V lost 0 bases and J lost 0, with 10 bases in between. In DNA form, the CDR3 reads TGTGCCAGCAGCGTAGGGGCAGCCTTCTCCTACGAGCAGTACTTC. This sequence encodes CASSVGAAFSYEQYF.

This clonotype was counted only a few times. The chain has TRBV5-1 and TRBJ2-5; D perhaps matches TRBD2 (5 bases). V was clipped by 2 bases and J by 5 bases, with 13 bases between them. This CDR3 region has 14 residues. Germline values: CDR1 SGHRS, CDR2 YFSETQ. The CDR3 sequence is CASSLIGRVETQYF. The CDR3 DNA is TGCGCCAGCAGCTTAATCGGGCGGGTGGAGACCCAGTACTTC.

The chain joins TRBV29-1 to TRBJ2-7; D gene uncertain. Between the trimmed V and J ends, which lost 0 bases and 1 base, there was a span of 10 bases. The CDR3 spans 14 residues. Germline-derived CDR1 and CDR2 are SQVTM and ANQGSEA. The CDR3 DNA is TGCAGCGTTGAAGAGGAAGGCCGATCCTACGAGCAGTACTTC. This translates into CSVEEEGRSYEQYF.

This clonotype came up a few times. The rearrangement links TRBV4-3 to TRBJ2-1; 10 nucleotides line up with TRBD2. Germline V gene data show CDR1 as LGHNA and CDR2 as YSLEER. The CDR3 covers 16 residues. The junction had 9 bases not matched to a gene; V was cut back by 1 base and J by 9 bases. The CDR3 DNA reads TGCGCCAGCAGCCAAGTCCCAAGCGGGGGGGCCGTTGAGCAGTTCTTC. The encoded protein is CASSQVPSGGAVEQFF.

This chain uses TRBV12-3 or TRBV12-4 with TRBJ1-2; D unclear. This CDR3 region has 15 residues. The V gene lost 0 bases and the J gene lost 6 bases, with 14 bases spanning the gap. In nucleotides, the CDR3 is TGTGCCAGCAGTTTAGCGCATTCCGGGATCGATGGCTACACCTTC. Amino acid sequence: CASSLAHSGIDGYTF.

This CDR3 is CASSLGGGDRGLLGFF. CDR3 DNA: TGTGCCAGCAGCTTAGGAGGAGGGGACAGGGGCCTATTAGGGTTCTTC. The chain employs TRBV11-2 and TRBJ2-1, with 10 bases matching TRBD1. This CDR3 is built from 16 residues. The V and J ends lost 1 base and 15 bases, in that order; junction bases with no gene match: 15. Germline V gene lookup returns CDR1 SGHAT and CDR2 FQNNGV.

Details on this clonotype: A read error is possible here, since a much larger clone lies one base away. V and J are TRBV12-3 or TRBV12-4 and TRBJ2-1; a possible D gene is TRBD2 (6 bases). This CDR3 is built from 12 residues. The DNA for the CDR3 is TGTGTCAGCAGTCCGAGGACTATTGAGCAGTTCTTC. Its translation is CVSSPRTIEQFF.

This clonotype was found once. This may be a read error: a much more frequent sequence differs by one nucleotide. The chain employs TRBV10-3 and TRBJ2-7; 15 bases match TRBD2. The CDR3 runs 16 residues. CDR1 and CDR2 (germline): ENHRY, SYGVKD. The CDR3 reads CAIRDGLAGGHYEQYF. In DNA, the CDR3 is TGTGCCATCCGTGACGGACTAGCGGGGGGGCATTACGAGCAGTACTTC.

The V call is TRBV27, the J call TRBJ2-7, with 9 bases fitting TRBD1. Germline-derived CDR1 and CDR2 are MNHEY and SMNVEV (reference sequence). Trimming took 1 base from V and 5 from J; bases not matched to a gene: 6. The CDR3 loop spans 15 amino acids. The CDR3 region is CASSLLGTGSDEQYF. The CDR3 DNA follows: TGTGCCAGCAGTTTATTAGGGACAGGGTCCGACGAGCAGTACTTC.

The V gene is TRBV6-2 or TRBV6-3, the J gene TRBJ2-3; D is possibly TRBD2 (6 bases). Trimming left V 6 bases short and J 6 bases short, with 16 bases between. The CDR3 sequence is 14 residues long. The V gene's germline CDR1 is MNHEY and CDR2 SVGEGT. The CDR3 is CASRGLFVGDTQYF. In DNA, the CDR3 is TGTGCCAGCAGAGGACTATTCGTGGGCGATACGCAGTATTTT.